One and the same sample provided the 30 T cell receptor beta chains below, sequenced in a study of tumor-infiltrating lymphocytes in primary liver carcinoma. TCR beta cDNA was reverse-transcribed from approximately 0.45 ug of total RNA. The reaction used a constant-region primer and ProtoScript II reverse transcriptase. A slightly modified ARM-PCR protocol with three nested multiplex PCR rounds produced these TCR beta libraries. Rounds one and two of PCR, each of roughly 10 cycles, were primed with TRBV1-TRBV30 forward primers and a C-beta reverse primer. TCRdb independently ran MiXCR on the multiplex PCR reads; one entry per CDR3 protein. Of almost 200,000 distinct CDR3 sequences listed, less than 65% are singletons. Germline DNA was also extracted, with blood RNA taken from unsorted whole blood. Input material: peripheral blood. These receptors came from a woman aged 55-70 years with primary liver carcinoma and hepatitis B virus infection.

About this clonotype itself: Relative to the germline gene, one junction end is altered; a read error may explain this. This chain joins TRBV4-2 and TRBJ2-2; the D call may be TRBD1 or TRBD2 (6 bases each). The CDR3 extends over 15 amino acids. CDR1 and CDR2 from the germline V gene are LGHNA and YNFKEQ. The CDR3 DNA reads TGTGCCAGCAGCCAAGACAGGGGTGATACCGGGGGGCTGTTTTTT. Protein: CASSQDRGDTGGLFF.

The chain carries TRBV20-1 and TRBJ1-1; no clear D. CDR1 is DFQATT, CDR2 SNEGSKA, per germline (reference sequence). The CDR3 runs 14 residues. V gave up 0 bases and J gave up 4 bases, with 12 bases separating them. CDR3 sequence: CSARDPLDSTEAFF. CDR3 DNA: TGCAGTGCTAGAGATCCGTTAGATAGCACTGAAGCTTTCTTT.

This clonotype was detected many times. This chain joins TRBV7-8 and TRBJ2-2; D perhaps matches TRBD2 (6 bases). Looked up from germline, CDR1 is SGHVS and CDR2 is FQNEAQ. The V gene lost 2 bases and the J gene lost 3 bases, with 7 bases spanning the gap. The CDR3 sequence is 14 residues long. For the CDR3, the DNA is TGTGCCAGCAGCTTAACGGGAGACACCGGGGAGCTGTTTTTT. It codes for CASSLTGDTGELFF.

As regards this clonotype: A much larger clonotype is one base distant, so this may be a read error. The conserved closing phenylalanine or tryptophan is absent in this CDR3, likely reflecting a read error. This rearrangement joins TRBV29-1 to TRBJ1-1; 9 positions agree with TRBD1. Germline assignment: CDR1 SQVTM and CDR2 ANQGSEA. Unmatched junction bases numbered 3, after V lost 6 bases and J lost 4 bases. CDR3 size: 12 residues. The CDR3 DNA sequence: TGCAGCGTCGGACAGGGGAGCACTGAAGCTTTCCTT. Translated: CSVGQGSTEAFL.

The V and J genes are TRBV2 and TRBJ1-5; 7 nucleotides line up with TRBD1. The CDR3 has 16 residues. Germline V gene sequence: CDR1 SNHLY, CDR2 FYNNEI. Trimming cost V 7 bases and J 0 bases; bases outside gene matches: 9. CDR3 in DNA: TGTGCCAGCATCGGAGTCAGGGGGGATAGCAATCAGCCCCAGCATTTT. This codes for CASIGVRGDSNQPQHF.

This clonotype was recorded at least ten times. The chain employs TRBV6-1 and TRBJ2-1, with 10 positions matching TRBD2. V trimming: 6 bases; J trimming: 0 bases; junction bases outside the gene matches: 2. This CDR3 has 15 residues. CDR1 is MNHNS and CDR2 is SASEGT in the germline V gene. CDR3 coding DNA: TGTGCCAGCAGGCTAGCGGGAGCCTCCTACAATGAGCAGTTCTTC. It translates to CASRLAGASYNEQFF.

Only a few counts were recorded for this clonotype. The V call is TRBV30, the J call TRBJ2-2; 7 bases match TRBD2. Germline V gene data show CDR1 as GTSNPN and CDR2 as SVGIG (reference sequence). Trimming took 4 bases from V and 5 from J; bases not matched to a gene: 7. The CDR3 contains 14 residues. The CDR3 bases are TGTGCCTGGATCTTGCAGGGAGGGACCGGGGAGCTGTTTTTT. This sequence encodes CAWILQGGTGELFF. Based on the CDR3 plus reference TRBV30 and TRBJ2-2, the full variable domain is SQTIHQWPATLVQPVGSPLSLECTVEGTSNPNLYWYRQAAGRGLQLLFYSVGIGQISSEVPQNLSASRPQDRQFILSSKKLLLSDSGFYLCAWILQGGTGELFFGEGSRLTVL.

This clonotype came up many times. The chain recombines TRBV5-6 with TRBJ2-5; the D is unclear. This CDR3 region has 14 residues. V lost 0 bases and J 1 base, leaving 7 bases between the germline ends. Germline V CDR1 and CDR2: SGHDT, YYEEEE. The CDR3, as DNA: TGTGCCAGCAGCTTGGAGGCTAGCCAAGAGACCCAGTACTTC. Translated: CASSLEASQETQYF.

About this clonotype itself: This clone may be a read error of a much larger clone one base away. CDR3 loop: CTSSRQGGSYGYTF. The CDR3 nucleotides are TGTACCAGCAGCCGTCAGGGGGGAAGCTATGGCTACACCTTC. The V gene is TRBV6-5, the J gene TRBJ1-2; 7 bases fit TRBD1. The CDR3 spans 14 residues. The V gene's germline CDR1 is MNHEY and CDR2 SVGAGI.

The chain links TRBV5-4 to TRBJ2-1, with D perhaps TRBD2 (6 bases). Germline V gene lookup returns CDR1 SGHNT and CDR2 YYREEE (reference sequence). Trimming took 4 bases from V and 6 from J, leaving 17 bases between them. The length of the CDR3 is 15 residues. This CDR3 is CASSLGFPEGNEQFF. CDR3 sequence (DNA): TGTGCCAGCAGCCTCGGATTCCCGGAGGGCAATGAGCAGTTCTTC. The full variable domain, with the rest looked up from reference TRBV5-4 and TRBJ2-1, is ETGVTQSPTHLIKTRGQQVTLRCSSQSGHNTVSWYQQALGQGPQFIFQYYREEENGRGNFPPRFSGLQFPNYSSELNVNALELDDSALYLCASSLGFPEGNEQFFGPGTRLTVL.

Details on this clonotype: A read error may explain this, as a much larger clone is one base away. This is likely a read error, given that the CDR3 carries no conserved phenylalanine or tryptophan at its end. The chain carries TRBV13 and TRBJ2-1; D is uncertain. V was shortened by 5 bases and J by 1 base, with 3 bases between the two germline ends. This CDR3 has 12 amino acids. Germline-derived CDR1 and CDR2 are PRHDT and FYEKMQ (reference sequence). Here the CDR3 DNA reads TGTGCCAGCAGCCGTTCCTACAATGAGCAGTTCCTC. This gives the protein CASSRSYNEQFL.

The chain has TRBV11-2 and TRBJ1-6, with D possibly matching TRBD1 (6 bases). Looked up from germline, CDR1 is SGHAT and CDR2 is FQNNGV. The CDR3 is 13 amino acids. Trimming removed 6 bases from V and 8 bases from J, with 11 bases in between. The CDR3 loop is CASRDRYHSPLHF. The CDR3 DNA reads TGTGCCAGCAGAGACAGGTATCATTCACCCCTCCACTTT.

This clonotype has just one count. One end of the junction is discordant with germline, which a read error may explain. The chain recombines TRBV6-1 with TRBJ2-1; D gene uncertain. The CDR3 loop spans 14 amino acids. Germline-derived CDR1 and CDR2 are MNHNS and SASEGT. CDR3 nucleotides: TGTGCCTGCAGCAACAAGGTCACCTACAATGAGCAGTTCTTC. It specifies CACSNKVTYNEQFF.

In regard to this clonotype: A much more abundant neighbour one base away suggests this may be a read error. The rearrangement uses TRBV29-1 and TRBJ1-5; TRBD1 is a possible D gene (5 bases). The V gene's germline CDR1 is SQVTM and CDR2 ANQGSEA. This CDR3 region has 13 residues. Trimming stripped 1 base from V and 6 bases from J, with 10 bases between. The CDR3 region has the DNA TGCAGCGTTGAAGCGCAGGGAGGTCAGCCCCAGCATTTT. It specifies CSVEAQGGQPQHF.

A word on this clonotype: The CDR3 end shows no conserved phenylalanine or tryptophan, and so a read error is likely. The gene calls are TRBV28 and TRBJ2-2; D is possibly TRBD1 (6 bases). V was pared by 2 bases and J by 3 bases, with 10 bases between. Looked up from germline, CDR1 is MDHEN and CDR2 is SYDVKM. There are 15 residues in the CDR3. CDR3 region: CASSLPRGYTGELFI. For the CDR3, the DNA is TGTGCCAGCAGTTTACCAAGGGGGTACACCGGGGAGCTGTTTATT.

About this clonotype: A read error may account for a junction end that differs from germline. The chain uses TRBV28 and TRBJ1-6; no clear D. This CDR3 has 14 residues. Germline assignment: CDR1 MDHEN and CDR2 SYDVKM. The CDR3 nucleotides read TGTGTCAGCACCGATCCGGGGTATAATTCACCCCTCCACTTT. It yields the protein CVSTDPGYNSPLHF.

About this clonotype itself: This may be a read error, as it is one base from a much larger clone. This chain uses TRBV6-1 with TRBJ2-1; 9 bases fit TRBD2. Germline assignment: CDR1 MNHNS and CDR2 SASEGT. The CDR3 contains 15 residues. Unmatched junction bases numbered 4, after V lost 2 bases and J lost 5 bases. CDR3 residues: CASSERGLANNEQFF. The CDR3 coding sequence is TGTGCCAGCAGTGAAAGGGGACTAGCAAACAATGAGCAGTTCTTC.

In this sample, this clonotype turned up once. The chain is built from TRBV6-1 and TRBJ2-7, with D possibly matching TRBD2 (7 bases). The CDR3 is 15 amino acids. Per germline, CDR1 MNHNS and CDR2 SASEGT. Deletions cut 6 bases from V and 8 bases from J, with 23 bases between. CDR3 amino acids: CASSLGEGGANKQYF. The CDR3 region has the DNA TGTGCCAGCAGCCTCGGGGAGGGGGGGGCGAACAAGCAGTACTTC.

With respect to this clonotype: At one end the junction does not follow the germline gene, possibly because of a read error. This rearrangement joins TRBV11-2 to TRBJ2-2, with D perhaps TRBD2 (5 bases). The CDR3 extends over 16 amino acids. Germline lookup yields CDR1 SGHAT and CDR2 FQNNGV. The CDR3 DNA reads as TGTGCCAGCAGCTTAGGTGGCGGCGCGAACATCGGGGAGCTGTTATTT. Protein: CASSLGGGANIGELLF.

The genes are TRBV28 and TRBJ2-7, with 8 bases matching TRBD2. V gave up 3 bases and J gave up 0 bases; unmatched junction bases: 10. Germline V gives CDR1 MDHEN, CDR2 SYDVKM. This CDR3 has 17 residues. The CDR3 DNA reads as TGTGCCAGCAGTTTTAGCGGGACCACCATGGGCTCCTACGAGCAGTACTTC. It yields the protein CASSFSGTTMGSYEQYF.

Details on this clonotype: This may be a read error: a much more frequent sequence differs by one nucleotide. V is TRBV6-1 and J is TRBJ2-7; 9 nucleotides match TRBD2. The J segment lost 0 bases and the V segment lost 7 bases, leaving 7 bases of the junction unmatched. The length of the CDR3 is 15 residues. Germline V CDR1 and CDR2: MNHNS, SASEGT. CDR3 sequence (DNA): TGTGCCAGCATCTATAGCGGGAGCCCCTCCTACGAGCAGTACTTC. This sequence encodes CASIYSGSPSYEQYF.

V and J are TRBV28 and TRBJ2-7; 8 nucleotides align to TRBD2. CDR1 MDHEN and CDR2 SYDVKM come from the germline V gene. This CDR3 comprises 16 residues. The trim removed 6 bases at V and 4 bases at J, leaving 14 bases unmatched. CDR3 DNA sequence: TGTGCCAGCAGCACCGCCCAGCGGGAGACGCGATACGAGCAGTACTTC. Its protein product is CASSTAQRETRYEQYF.

This clonotype has only one observation. The V gene is TRBV11-2, the J gene TRBJ2-7, with a weak D call TRBD2 (6 bases). The CDR3 runs to 17 residues. The V gene's germline CDR1 is SGHAT and CDR2 FQNNGV. V lost 2 bases and J 7 bases, leaving 24 bases between the germline ends. CDR3 bases: TGTGCCAGCAGCTTACACCTTTTAGGGGCCGCGGGGTGTGAGCAGTACTTC. Translation gives CASSLHLLGAAGCEQYF.

Concerning this clonotype itself: Being one base from a much bigger clone, this may be a read error. The V call is TRBV10-3, the J call TRBJ2-2; 7 nucleotides line up with TRBD2. Germline V CDR1 and CDR2: ENHRY, SYGVKD. The CDR3 is 15 amino acids. Here the CDR3 reads CAIPRLAENTGGLFF. In DNA form, the CDR3 reads TGTGCCATACCTCGGCTAGCGGAGAACACCGGGGGGCTGTTTTTT.

V usage is TRBV6-6 and J usage is TRBJ2-7; no reliable D call. V gave up 0 bases and J gave up 3 bases, with 12 bases separating them. The CDR3 runs to 15 residues. Germline CDR1 reads MNHNY; CDR2 reads SVGAGI (reference sequence). The CDR3 region has the DNA TGTGCCAGCAGTTACTCCCTAGGGTTAGGCTACGAGCAGTACTTC. Encoded protein: CASSYSLGLGYEQYF.

This chain uses TRBV30 with TRBJ1-5, with D unclear. Germline loops: CDR1 GTSNPN, CDR2 SVGIG (reference sequence). This CDR3 contains 14 residues. The ends were cut back, 3 bases at V and 0 bases at J, with 9 bases in the middle. The CDR3 DNA follows: TGTGCCTGGAGCTCAGGCCTTAGCAATCAGCCCCAGCATTTT. Protein: CAWSSGLSNQPQHF. The complete variable domain, with remaining parts taken from reference TRBV30 and TRBJ1-5, reads SQTIHQWPATLVQPVGSPLSLECTVEGTSNPNLYWYRQAAGRGLQLLFYSVGIGQISSEVPQNLSASRPQDRQFILSSKKLLLSDSGFYLCAWSSGLSNQPQHFGDGTRLSIL.

With regard to this clonotype: One base away lies a much larger clone, so this may be a sequencing read error. V and J are TRBV7-9 and TRBJ2-3; D is perhaps TRBD1 or TRBD2 (5 bases each). V lost 2 bases to trimming and J lost 6 bases, with 9 bases between them. CDR3 size: 13 residues. Germline V CDR1 and CDR2: SEHNR, FQNEAQ (reference sequence). The CDR3, as DNA: TGTGCCAGCAGCTTAAGAGGGGTGGATACGCAGTATTTT. Translated, it gives CASSLRGVDTQYF.

This clonotype was found a few times. This rearrangement joins TRBV10-3 to TRBJ1-5; 9 bases match TRBD1. CDR3 length: 15 residues. V was clipped by 6 bases and J by 2 bases; unmatched bases: 5. Germline lookup yields CDR1 ENHRY and CDR2 SYGVKD. The CDR3 sequence is CAISRTGDRNQPQHF. In DNA, the CDR3 is TGTGCCATCAGCCGGACAGGGGACCGCAATCAGCCCCAGCATTTT.

This clonotype was counted ten times or more. The chain employs TRBV11-2 and TRBJ2-5; D is unresolved. Per the germline V gene, CDR1 is SGHAT and CDR2 is FQNNGV. The CDR3 spans 15 residues. V was trimmed by 2 bases and J by 5 bases, leaving 15 bases between them. In DNA form, the CDR3 reads TGTGCCAGCAGCTTATCCCCCGACATAGTGGAGACCCAGTACTTC. Translating it yields CASSLSPDIVETQYF.

Regarding this clonotype: At one end, the junction sequence differs from germline, possibly due to a read error. This chain connects TRBV29-1 to TRBJ2-7, with D possibly matching TRBD2 (6 bases). CDR1 and CDR2 from the germline V gene are SQVTM and ANQGSEA. The CDR3 contains 12 residues. CDR3 DNA: TGCAGCGTTGAAGGGACGGGGGAGGAGCAATACTTC. Translated, it gives CSVEGTGEEQYF.